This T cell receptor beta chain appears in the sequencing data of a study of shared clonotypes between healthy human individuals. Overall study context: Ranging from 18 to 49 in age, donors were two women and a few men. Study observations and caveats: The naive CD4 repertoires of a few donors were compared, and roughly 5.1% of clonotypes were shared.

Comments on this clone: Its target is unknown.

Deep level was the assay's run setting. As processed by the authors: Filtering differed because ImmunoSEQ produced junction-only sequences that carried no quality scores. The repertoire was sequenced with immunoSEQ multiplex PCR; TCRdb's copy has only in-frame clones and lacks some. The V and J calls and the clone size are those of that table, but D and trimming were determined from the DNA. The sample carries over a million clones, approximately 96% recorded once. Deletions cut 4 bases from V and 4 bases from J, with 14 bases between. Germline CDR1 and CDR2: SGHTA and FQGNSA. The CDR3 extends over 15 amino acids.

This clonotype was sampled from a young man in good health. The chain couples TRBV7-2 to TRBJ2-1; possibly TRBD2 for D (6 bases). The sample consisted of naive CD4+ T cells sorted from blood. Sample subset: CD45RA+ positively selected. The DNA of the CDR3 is TGTGCCAGCAGCTCCCCGAGGGACTTTTACAATGAGCAGTTCTTC. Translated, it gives CASSSPRDFYNEQFF.